This T cell receptor (beta chain) was documented in a study of naive and memory T cell subsets (dated by TCRdb to 2016 to 2017). Context from the whole study: Sorted naive and memory T cell subsets from peripheral blood were analyzed in the study using a UMI-based, open-source pipeline for TCR alpha and beta sequencing. IgG serology results and the functional CMV T cell responses were in complete agreement. RNA was DNase-treated and reverse transcribed with TCR constant-region primers, mostly using SuperScript III.

From the second PCR step onward, the TCR alpha chain libraries and the TCR beta chain libraries were amplified separately. Donor CMV status was determined by IFNgamma production from CD4+ T cells after overnight stimulation of fresh PBMCs with CMV viral lysate. Using Miltenyi beads, CD4 T cells were first positively selected, and CD8 T cells were then positively selected from the CD4-negative fraction. After staining for CD3, CD4, CD8, CD45RA, CD27 and a live/dead dye, cells were sorted on a BD Aria II into four subsets based on CD45RA and CD27. Three healthy volunteers provided blood, and the blood of each volunteer was split into CD4 and CD8 T cells and then into four differentiation subsets. Approximately 0.13 L of peripheral blood was drawn per donor, and PBMC were isolated by Ficoll-Paque PLUS density-gradient centrifugation. The sorted cells were lysed in RLT buffer, after which RNA was extracted using a Qiagen RNeasy kit and kept at -80 degrees C.

General conclusions and limits of the study: After error correction, only a single occurrence was seen for over 95% of naive TCR sequences, so much steeper abundance distributions were produced than in memory subsets. RNA-based TCR counts may be influenced by expression changes linked to T cell activation and differentiation. A few larger clonotypes were present in naive repertoires, especially CD8 naive repertoires, and these clonotypes were possibly memory cells re-expressing CD45RA. The abundance of TCRs followed a power law with an exponent that differed between naive and memory subsets yet stayed consistent across the three individuals. No ground truth was available to validate the repertoire findings for the naive and memory subsets. In both CD4 and CD8 cells, the Gini index increased while Shannon and inverse Simpson diversity decreased from naive through CM, EM and EMRA. Each clonotype was defined as a single alpha or beta chain sequence rather than as a paired alpha/beta receptor.

The method was UMI-ligation and nested PCR. The beta constant-region primer consisted of an equimolar mixture of two oligonucleotides that together covered TRBC1 and TRBC2. The ligated cDNA went through four rounds of PCR with nested alpha and beta constant-region primers together with the SP2 primer. T4 RNA ligase 1 ligated a single-stranded oligonucleotide carrying the SP2 primer and a 12-nucleotide UMI to the cDNA 3' end. Incubation of the ligation reaction was carried out at 16 degrees C for about 18-25 hours. PCR2 was typically performed as a SYBR Green qPCR and was stopped at a predetermined threshold so that over-amplification was prevented. Agencourt AMPure XP magnetic beads were used for all purifications after the first. Libraries were quantified by Qubit and checked on a TapeStation, with a main peak expected near 650 bp. Pooled libraries were sequenced on an Illumina MiSeq with v2 2x251 paired-end kits, typically giving roughly 0.9-2.1 million reads per sample. Each sample was pooled at 3 to 4 nM, and about 5-8% PhiX was included to help cluster recognition. The paper's processing steps were these. FASTQ reads processed by Demultiplexor were assigned V and J genes by Decombinator through tag matching that tolerated a single base-pair mismatch. Collapsinator used UMIs to correct both sequencing errors and frequency errors arising from PCR heterogeneity. TCRs were translated and CDR3s were extracted from the conserved cysteine to the FGXG phenylalanine by CDR3Translator, with non-productive sequences being flagged. Gini, Shannon entropy and inverse Simpson indices were calculated on repertoires subsampled to equal numbers of UMI-defined TCRs. Within the linear range, a power law was fitted by maximum likelihood to the distributions of clonotype abundance. For one naive CD8 sample, the pipeline and MIGEC produced similar UMI counts, unique TCR numbers and clonal distributions. In one analysis, naive TCRs also found in any memory subset of the same donor were removed from the naive repertoire. The repertoires were searched for just under 7,500 CMV-associated CDR3 sequences that had been compiled from VDJdb and a published dataset. TCRdb ran its own pipeline on the public reads, namely fastp trimming at Q25 and MiXCR clone calling, and kept in-frame beta chains. Every distinct CDR3 protein forms one entry, paired with its most common genes and DNA. These V and J calls rely on TCRdb rather than the paper's analysis. A total of 150,000 or so distinct CDR3 sequences appear in this sample, 22% of them only once. The ten largest make up about 0.11% of the sample.

Including cysteine and phenylalanine, the CDR3 has 11 amino acids. Kept here is only the CDR3 DNA, which spans 33 bases and is read in frame from base 1. CDR1 and CDR2 are drawn from the germline V gene: SGHTA, FQGNSA. This clonotype was seen a few times. No antigen is known for it. An end of the junction differs from the germline gene, which may be a read error. This receptor chain uses TRBV7-2 and TRBJ2-1; no confident D gene assignment can be made. The specimen sequenced was naive CD4+ T cells from blood. Read against the paper, the sample's cell subset or site label means: naive T cells, CD45RA high CD27+. The receptor's source is a human donor in good health. The DNA reads TGTGCCAGCAGAAACTACGATGAGCAGTTCTTC. This gives the protein CASRNYDEQFF.